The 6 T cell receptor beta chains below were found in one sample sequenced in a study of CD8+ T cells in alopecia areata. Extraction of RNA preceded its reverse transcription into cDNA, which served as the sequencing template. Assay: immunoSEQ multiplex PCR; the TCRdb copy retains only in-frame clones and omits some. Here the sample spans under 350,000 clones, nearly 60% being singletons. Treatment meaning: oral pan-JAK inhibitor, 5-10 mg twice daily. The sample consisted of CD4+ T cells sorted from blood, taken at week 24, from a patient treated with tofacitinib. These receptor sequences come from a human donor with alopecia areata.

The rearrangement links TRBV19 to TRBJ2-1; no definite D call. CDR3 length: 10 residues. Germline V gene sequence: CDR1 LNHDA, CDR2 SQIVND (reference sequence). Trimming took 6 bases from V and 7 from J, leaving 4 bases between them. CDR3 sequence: CASSSNEQFF. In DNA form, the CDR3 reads TGTGCCAGTAGCTCAAATGAGCAGTTCTTC.

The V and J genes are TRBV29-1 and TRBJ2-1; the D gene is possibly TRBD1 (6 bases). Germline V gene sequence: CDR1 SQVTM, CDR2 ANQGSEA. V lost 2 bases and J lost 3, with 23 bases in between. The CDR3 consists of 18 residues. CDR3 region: CSVESRGETGRRYNEQFF. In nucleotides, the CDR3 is TGCAGCGTTGAATCGAGAGGGGAGACAGGCCGTCGCTACAATGAGCAGTTCTTC.

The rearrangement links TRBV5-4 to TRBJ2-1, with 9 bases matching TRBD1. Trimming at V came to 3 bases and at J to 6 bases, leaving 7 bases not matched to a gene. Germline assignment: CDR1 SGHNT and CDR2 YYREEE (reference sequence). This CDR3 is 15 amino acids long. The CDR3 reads CASSSPGQGLNEQFF. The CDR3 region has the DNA TGTGCCAGCAGCTCCCCGGGACAGGGACTCAATGAGCAGTTCTTC.

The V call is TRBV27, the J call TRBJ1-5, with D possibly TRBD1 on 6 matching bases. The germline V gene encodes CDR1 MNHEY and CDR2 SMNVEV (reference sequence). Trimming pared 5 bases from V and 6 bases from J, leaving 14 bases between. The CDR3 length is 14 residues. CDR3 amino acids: CASSPSGVRQPQHF. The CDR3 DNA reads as TGTGCCAGCAGTCCTTCAGGGGTGCGTCAGCCCCAGCATTTT.

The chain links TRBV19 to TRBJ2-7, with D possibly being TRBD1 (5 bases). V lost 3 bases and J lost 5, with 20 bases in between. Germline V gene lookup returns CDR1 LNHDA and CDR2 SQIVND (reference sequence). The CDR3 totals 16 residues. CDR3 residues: CASSMVSGPGFHEQYF. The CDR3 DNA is TGTGCCAGTAGTATGGTTTCGGGTCCAGGGTTCCACGAGCAGTACTTC.

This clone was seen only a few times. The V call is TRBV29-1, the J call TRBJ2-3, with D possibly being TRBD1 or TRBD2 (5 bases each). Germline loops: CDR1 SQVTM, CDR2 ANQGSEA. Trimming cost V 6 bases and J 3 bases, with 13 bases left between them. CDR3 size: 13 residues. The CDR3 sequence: CSVTDSGTDTQYF. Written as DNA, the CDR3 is TGCAGCGTGACAGACAGCGGAACAGATACGCAGTATTTT.